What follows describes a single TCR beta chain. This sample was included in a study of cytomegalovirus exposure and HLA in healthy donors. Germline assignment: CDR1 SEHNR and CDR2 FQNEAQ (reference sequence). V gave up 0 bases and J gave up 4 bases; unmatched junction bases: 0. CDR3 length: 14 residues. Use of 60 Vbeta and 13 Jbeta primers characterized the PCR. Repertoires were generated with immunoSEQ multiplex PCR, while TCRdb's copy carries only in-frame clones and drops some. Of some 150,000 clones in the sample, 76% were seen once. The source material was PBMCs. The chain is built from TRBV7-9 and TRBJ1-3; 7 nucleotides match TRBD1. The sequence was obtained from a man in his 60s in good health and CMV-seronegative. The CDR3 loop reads CASSLAGGGNTIYF. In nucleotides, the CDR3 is TGTGCCAGCAGCTTAGCAGGGGGCGGAAACACCATATATTTT.